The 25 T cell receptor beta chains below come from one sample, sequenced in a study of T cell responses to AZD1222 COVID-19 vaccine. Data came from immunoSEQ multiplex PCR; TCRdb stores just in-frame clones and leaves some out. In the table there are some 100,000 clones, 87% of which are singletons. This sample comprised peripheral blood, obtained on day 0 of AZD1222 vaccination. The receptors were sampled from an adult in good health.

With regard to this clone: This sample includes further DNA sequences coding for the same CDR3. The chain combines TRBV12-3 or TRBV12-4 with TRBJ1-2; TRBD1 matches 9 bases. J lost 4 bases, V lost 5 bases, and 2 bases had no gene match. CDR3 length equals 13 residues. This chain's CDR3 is CASSPTGGYGYTF. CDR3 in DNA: TGTGCCAGCAGTCCGACAGGGGGCTATGGCTACACCTTC.

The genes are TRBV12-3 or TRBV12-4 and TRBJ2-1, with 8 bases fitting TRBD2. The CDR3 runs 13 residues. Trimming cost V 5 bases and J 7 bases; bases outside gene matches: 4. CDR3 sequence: CASSRASGNEQFF. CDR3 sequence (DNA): TGTGCCAGCAGTAGGGCTAGCGGGAATGAGCAGTTCTTC.

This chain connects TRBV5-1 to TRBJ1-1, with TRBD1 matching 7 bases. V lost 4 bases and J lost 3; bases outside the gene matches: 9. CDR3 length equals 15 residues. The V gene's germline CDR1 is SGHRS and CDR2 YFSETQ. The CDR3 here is CASSQPTGVDTEAFF. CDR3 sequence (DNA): TGCGCCAGCAGCCAGCCAACAGGGGTGGACACTGAAGCTTTCTTT.

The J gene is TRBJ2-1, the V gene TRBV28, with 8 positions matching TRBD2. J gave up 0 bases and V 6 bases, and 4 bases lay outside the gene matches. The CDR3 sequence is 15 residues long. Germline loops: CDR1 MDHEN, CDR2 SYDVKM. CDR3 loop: CASRWTSLSYNEQFF. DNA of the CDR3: TGTGCCAGCAGGTGGACTAGCCTCTCCTACAATGAGCAGTTCTTC.

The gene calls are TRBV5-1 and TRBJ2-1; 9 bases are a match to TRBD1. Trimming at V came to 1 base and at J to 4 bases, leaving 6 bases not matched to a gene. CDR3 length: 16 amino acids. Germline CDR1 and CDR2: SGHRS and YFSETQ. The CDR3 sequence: CASSLPGQGSYNEQFF. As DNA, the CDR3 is TGCGCCAGCAGCTTGCCGGGACAGGGATCTTACAATGAGCAGTTCTTC. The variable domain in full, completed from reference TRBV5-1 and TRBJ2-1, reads KAGVTQTPRYLIKTRGQQVTLSCSPISGHRSVSWYQQTPGQGLQFLFEYFSETQRNKGNFPGRFSGRQFSNSRSEMNVSTLELGDSALYLCASSLPGQGSYNEQFFGPGTRLTVL.

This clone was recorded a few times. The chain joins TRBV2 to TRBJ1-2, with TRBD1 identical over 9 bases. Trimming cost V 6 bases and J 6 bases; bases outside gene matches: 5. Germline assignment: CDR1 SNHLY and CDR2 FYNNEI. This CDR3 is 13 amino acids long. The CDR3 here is CASRGDRVNGYTF. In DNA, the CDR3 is TGTGCCAGCAGAGGGGACAGGGTGAATGGCTACACCTTC.

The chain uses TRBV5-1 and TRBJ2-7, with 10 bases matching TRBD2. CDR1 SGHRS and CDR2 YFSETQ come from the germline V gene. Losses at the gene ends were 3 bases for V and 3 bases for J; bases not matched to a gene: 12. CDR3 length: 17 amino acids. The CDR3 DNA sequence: TGCGCCAGCAGCTCAACAGGACCTTCTAGCGGGAGCTACGAGCAGTACTTC. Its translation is CASSSTGPSSGSYEQYF.

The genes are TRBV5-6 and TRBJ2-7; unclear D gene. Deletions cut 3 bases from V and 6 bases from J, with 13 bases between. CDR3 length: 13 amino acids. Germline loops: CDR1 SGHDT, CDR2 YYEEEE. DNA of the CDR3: TGTGCCAGCAGCTCGACTCGGCTGGGCGAGCAGTACTTC. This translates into CASSSTRLGEQYF.

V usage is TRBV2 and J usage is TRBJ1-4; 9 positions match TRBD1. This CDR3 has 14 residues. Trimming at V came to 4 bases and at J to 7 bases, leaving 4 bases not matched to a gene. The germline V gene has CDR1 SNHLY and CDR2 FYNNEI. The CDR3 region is CASSAGTGPEKLFF. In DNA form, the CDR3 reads TGTGCCAGCAGTGCCGGGACAGGGCCTGAAAAACTGTTTTTT.

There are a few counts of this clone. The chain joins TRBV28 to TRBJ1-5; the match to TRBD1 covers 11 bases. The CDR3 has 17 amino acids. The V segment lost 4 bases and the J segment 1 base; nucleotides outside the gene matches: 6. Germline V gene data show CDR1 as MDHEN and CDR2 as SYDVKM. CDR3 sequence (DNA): TGTGCCAGCAGTTCATCAGGACAGGGGGCGAGCAATCAGCCCCAGCATTTT. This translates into CASSSSGQGASNQPQHF.

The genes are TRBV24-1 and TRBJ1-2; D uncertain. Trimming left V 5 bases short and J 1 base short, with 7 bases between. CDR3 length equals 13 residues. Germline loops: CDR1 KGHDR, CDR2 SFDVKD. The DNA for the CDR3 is TGTGCCACCAGTGCATGGGATAACTATGGCTACACCTTC. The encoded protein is CATSAWDNYGYTF.

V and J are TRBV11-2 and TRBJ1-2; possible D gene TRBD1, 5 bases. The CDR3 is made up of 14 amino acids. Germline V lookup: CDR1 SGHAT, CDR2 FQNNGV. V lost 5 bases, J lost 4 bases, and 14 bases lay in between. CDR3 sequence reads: CASSPNLGGYGYTF. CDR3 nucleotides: TGTGCCAGCAGCCCCAATCTGGGGGGCTATGGCTACACCTTC.

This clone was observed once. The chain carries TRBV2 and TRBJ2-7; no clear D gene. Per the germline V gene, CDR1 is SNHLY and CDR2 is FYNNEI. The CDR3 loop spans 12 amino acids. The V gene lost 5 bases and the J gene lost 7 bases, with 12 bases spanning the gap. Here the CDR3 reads CASSYALTEQYF. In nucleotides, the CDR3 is TGTGCCAGCAGTTACGCCTTAACAGAGCAGTACTTC.

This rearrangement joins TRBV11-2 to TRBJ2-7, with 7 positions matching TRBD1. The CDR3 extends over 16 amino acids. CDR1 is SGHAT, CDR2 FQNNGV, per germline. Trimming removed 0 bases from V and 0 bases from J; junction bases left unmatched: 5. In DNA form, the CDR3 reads TGTGCCAGCAGCTTAGAGACAGGGTCAAGCTCCTACGAGCAGTACTTC. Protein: CASSLETGSSSYEQYF.

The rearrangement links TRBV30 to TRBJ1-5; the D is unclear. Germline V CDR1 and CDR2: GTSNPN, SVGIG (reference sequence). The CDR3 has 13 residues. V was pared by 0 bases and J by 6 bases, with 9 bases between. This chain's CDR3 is CAWSVVEGQPQHF. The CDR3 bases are TGTGCCTGGAGTGTCGTTGAGGGTCAGCCCCAGCATTTT.

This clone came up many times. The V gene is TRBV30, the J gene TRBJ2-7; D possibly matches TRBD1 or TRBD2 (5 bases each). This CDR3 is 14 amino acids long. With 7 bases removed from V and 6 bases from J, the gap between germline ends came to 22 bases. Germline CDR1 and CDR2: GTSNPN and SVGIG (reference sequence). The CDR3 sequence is CASTQIMGTSEQYF. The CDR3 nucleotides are TGTGCCTCCACTCAAATAATGGGGACGTCCGAGCAGTACTTC.

The CDR3 DNA follows: TGTGCCAGCAGTTACTTCACAGCAGGCGAGCAGTACTTC. Its translation is CASSYFTAGEQYF. The chain combines TRBV6-6 with TRBJ2-7; no firm D call. V was pared by 1 base and J by 6 bases, with 10 bases between. Germline loops: CDR1 MNHNY, CDR2 SVGAGI (reference sequence). This CDR3 contains 13 residues.

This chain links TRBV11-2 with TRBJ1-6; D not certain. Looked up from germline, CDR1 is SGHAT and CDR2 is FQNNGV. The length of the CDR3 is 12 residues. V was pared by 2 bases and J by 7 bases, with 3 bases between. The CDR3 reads CASSLSNSPLHF. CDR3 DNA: TGTGCCAGCAGCTTAAGCAATTCACCCCTCCACTTT.

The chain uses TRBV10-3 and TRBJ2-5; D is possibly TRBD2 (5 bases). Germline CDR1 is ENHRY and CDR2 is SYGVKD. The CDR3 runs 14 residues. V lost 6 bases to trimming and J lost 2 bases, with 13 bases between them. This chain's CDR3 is CAISARGAQETQYF. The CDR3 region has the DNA TGTGCCATCAGCGCTCGGGGAGCTCAAGAGACCCAGTACTTC.

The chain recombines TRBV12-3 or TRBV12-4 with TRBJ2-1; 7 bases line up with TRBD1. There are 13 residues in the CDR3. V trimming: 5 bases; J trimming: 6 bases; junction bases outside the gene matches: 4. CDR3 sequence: CASSVDRSNEQFF. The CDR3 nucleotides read TGTGCCAGCAGTGTGGACAGGAGCAATGAGCAGTTCTTC.

Written as DNA, the CDR3 is TGTGCCAGCAGTTTATACCCGCCACGCCGTAATTCACCCCTCCACTTT. Protein product: CASSLYPPRRNSPLHF. This chain joins TRBV27 and TRBJ1-6; D gene unclear. Germline lookup yields CDR1 MNHEY and CDR2 SMNVEV (reference sequence). Between the trimmed V and J ends, which lost 1 base and 6 bases, there was a span of 13 bases. The CDR3 consists of 16 residues.

CDR3 loop: CASSPGNSGRSYNEQFF. CDR3 DNA sequence: TGTGCCAGCAGCCCGGGGAACAGCGGGAGATCGTACAATGAGCAGTTCTTC. The chain is built from TRBV11-2 and TRBJ2-1, with 8 bases fitting TRBD2. With V trimmed by 5 bases and J by 4 bases, 13 bases remained unmatched. Germline V gene data show CDR1 as SGHAT and CDR2 as FQNNGV. This CDR3 is built from 17 residues.

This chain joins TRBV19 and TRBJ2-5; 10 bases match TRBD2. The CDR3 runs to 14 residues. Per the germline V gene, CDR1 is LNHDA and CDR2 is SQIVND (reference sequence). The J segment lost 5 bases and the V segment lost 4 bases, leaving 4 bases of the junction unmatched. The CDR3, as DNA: TGTGCCAGTAGTAAGGGGGGACTAGCGGAGACCCAGTACTTC. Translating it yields CASSKGGLAETQYF.

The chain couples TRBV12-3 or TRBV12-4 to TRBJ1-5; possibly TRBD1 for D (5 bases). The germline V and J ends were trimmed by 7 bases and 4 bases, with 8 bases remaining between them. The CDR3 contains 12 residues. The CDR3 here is CASTDSNQPQHF. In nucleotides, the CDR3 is TGTGCCAGCACCGACAGTAATCAGCCCCAGCATTTT.

The CDR3 nucleotides read TGCAGCGTTACACCAACTAGCGGCGGATCCTACGAGCAGTACTTC. This encodes CSVTPTSGGSYEQYF. The V call is TRBV29-1, the J call TRBJ2-7; 8 bases map to TRBD2. This CDR3 spans 15 amino acids. V lost 5 bases, J lost 1 base, and 10 bases stayed unmatched. The germline CDR1 and CDR2 sequences are SQVTM and ANQGSEA.